The 18 T cell receptor beta chains reported below all come from one sample, sequenced in a study of control samples from healthy donors and cancer patients. Profiled with immunoSEQ multiplex PCR; TCRdb holds only in-frame clones, not every one. The table includes 150,000 or so clones, 70% to 90% detected once. The source material was blood. Receptor source: a woman under 40 in good health.

The V call is TRBV28, the J call TRBJ2-7; 7 nucleotides match TRBD2. V shed 3 bases and J 1 base; nucleotides not matched to a gene: 6. Germline-derived CDR1 and CDR2 are MDHEN and SYDVKM. This CDR3 spans 15 amino acids. The CDR3 coding sequence is TGTGCCAGCAGTTTTGGGCTAGCGGTGTCCTACGAGCAGTACTTC. It encodes CASSFGLAVSYEQYF.

CDR3 nucleotides: TGTGCCAGCAGCTTTACTCCCAGCAAGGATTCACCCCTCCACTTT. Amino acid sequence: CASSFTPSKDSPLHF. This chain connects TRBV5-6 to TRBJ1-6; D gene ambiguous. V was shortened by 2 bases and J by 8 bases, with 14 bases between the two germline ends. CDR1 SGHDT and CDR2 YYEEEE come from the germline V gene. The CDR3 is made up of 15 amino acids.

The chain uses TRBV2 and TRBJ1-5, with 9 bases that match TRBD1. The V and J ends lost 6 bases and 6 bases, in that order; junction bases with no gene match: 9. The germline gives CDR1 SNHLY, CDR2 FYNNEI. The CDR3 runs 15 residues. CDR3 sequence reads: CASSDHRGLSQPQHF. The CDR3, as DNA: TGTGCCAGCAGCGATCACAGGGGGCTAAGTCAGCCCCAGCATTTT.

As for this clone: The same CDR3 is also encoded by other DNA sequences in this sample. The rearrangement joins TRBV6-5 to TRBJ2-7; tentative D call: TRBD2 (6 bases). There are 14 residues in the CDR3. Trimming stripped 0 bases from V and 1 base from J, with 7 bases between. Germline CDR1 and CDR2: MNHEY and SVGAGI. CDR3 nucleotides: TGTGCCAGCAGTTACTCGAGCGGGTCCTACGAGCAGTACTTC. Translating it yields CASSYSSGSYEQYF.

The rearrangement joins TRBV6-4 to TRBJ1-2; 9 nucleotides line up with TRBD1. The CDR3 has 14 amino acids. J gave up 4 bases and V 6 bases, and 6 bases lay outside the gene matches. The germline CDR1 and CDR2 sequences are MRHNA and SNTAGT. CDR3 in DNA: TGTGCCAGCAGCCCGGGACAGGGTAGCTATGGCTACACCTTC. Its translation: CASSPGQGSYGYTF.

V is TRBV14 and J is TRBJ2-2; TRBD1 aligns across 7 bases. The CDR3 sequence is 17 residues long. V lost 4 bases to trimming and J lost 1 base; unmatched junction nucleotides: 9. Germline V CDR1 and CDR2: SGHDN, FVKESK. CDR3 protein: CASSPKRWTGNTGELFF. CDR3 nucleotides: TGTGCCAGCAGCCCAAAAAGGTGGACAGGGAACACCGGGGAGCTGTTTTTT.

This clone has more than one count but fewer than ten. This chain links TRBV6-5 with TRBJ2-7, with D possibly TRBD2 on 6 matching bases. Trimming removed 6 bases at V and 1 base at J, with 13 bases between. The CDR3 length is 14 residues. The V gene's germline CDR1 is MNHEY and CDR2 SVGAGI. CDR3 nucleotide sequence: TGTGCCAGCAGGTCGTTGCGGGGTTCCTACGAGCAGTACTTC. As protein: CASRSLRGSYEQYF.

The gene calls are TRBV7-9 and TRBJ2-1; the match to TRBD2 covers 9 bases. Trimming cost V 1 base and J 5 bases; bases outside gene matches: 6. The CDR3 is 16 residues long. Germline lookup yields CDR1 SEHNR and CDR2 FQNEAQ (reference sequence). The CDR3 sequence: CASSLEAREGNNEQFF. CDR3 coding DNA: TGTGCCAGCAGCTTAGAGGCGCGGGAGGGTAACAATGAGCAGTTCTTC.

The J gene is TRBJ1-3, the V gene TRBV5-1; D gene uncertain. Per the germline V gene, CDR1 is SGHRS and CDR2 is YFSETQ. V was shortened by 4 bases and J by 0 bases, with 17 bases between the two germline ends. CDR3 length: 17 residues. CDR3 protein: CASSESLAANSGNTIYF. CDR3 bases: TGCGCCAGCAGCGAGTCGTTGGCGGCGAACTCTGGAAACACCATATATTTT.

The chain links TRBV30 to TRBJ1-5; 7 bases align to TRBD1. Germline V gene data show CDR1 as GTSNPN and CDR2 as SVGIG (reference sequence). The ends lost 1 base at V and 2 bases at J; junction bases unmatched: 2. This CDR3 spans 14 amino acids. The CDR3 here is CAWSATGGNQPQHF. Written as DNA, the CDR3 is TGTGCCTGGAGTGCAACAGGGGGCAATCAGCCCCAGCATTTT.

J is TRBJ1-1 and V is TRBV18, with D uncertain. The germline CDR1 and CDR2 sequences are KGHSH and LQKENI. V shed 4 bases and J shed 5 bases, with 11 bases lying between them. The CDR3 sequence is 13 residues long. In DNA, the CDR3 is TGTGCCAGCTCACTCTATTCGAGAACTGAAGCTTTCTTT. Its translation is CASSLYSRTEAFF.

The chain joins TRBV4-1 to TRBJ2-6, with 9 bases aligning to TRBD1. V trimming: 4 bases; J trimming: 1 base; junction bases outside the gene matches: 2. The germline V gene encodes CDR1 MGHRA and CDR2 YSYEKL. The CDR3 extends over 16 amino acids. CDR3 region: CASSPGQGSGANVLTF. DNA for the CDR3: TGCGCCAGCAGCCCCGGACAGGGGTCTGGGGCCAACGTCCTGACTTTC.

This chain links TRBV2 with TRBJ1-2; D uncertain. V was pared by 3 bases and J by 4 bases, with 12 bases between. The germline CDR1 and CDR2 sequences are SNHLY and FYNNEI. This CDR3 is built from 14 residues. CDR3 in DNA: TGTGCCAGCAGTGAGGGCCGACGGAGCTATGGCTACACCTTC. Its protein product is CASSEGRRSYGYTF.

The table lists this clone with a few counts. CDR3 amino acids: CASSWDSNQPQHF. The CDR3 bases are TGTGCCAGCAGTTGGGACAGCAATCAGCCCCAGCATTTT. The chain joins TRBV27 to TRBJ1-5; perhaps TRBD1 as D (5 bases). Germline V lookup: CDR1 MNHEY, CDR2 SMNVEV (reference sequence). V was pared by 4 bases and J by 1 base, with 5 bases between. This CDR3 is built from 13 residues.

The CDR3 DNA sequence: TGTGCCAGCAGTGATACATGGATAGAGCAGTACTTC. It translates to CASSDTWIEQYF. The chain uses TRBV6-1 and TRBJ2-7; D uncertain. Germline V CDR1 and CDR2: MNHNS, SASEGT. The CDR3 covers 12 residues. The V and J ends lost 3 bases and 7 bases respectively, with 10 bases between them.

This clone was seen just once. The rearrangement links TRBV27 to TRBJ1-2; TRBD1 agrees at 8 bases. The CDR3 totals 13 residues. V shed 8 bases, J shed 1 base, and the junction held 3 bases outside the gene matches. Per germline, CDR1 MNHEY and CDR2 SMNVEV (reference sequence). The CDR3 nucleotides are TGTGCCAGCCGGACAGGGCGTAACTATGGCTACACCTTC. Translating it yields CASRTGRNYGYTF.

The V call is TRBV18, the J call TRBJ1-1; TRBD1 matches at 9 bases. V was pared by 3 bases and J by 1 base, with 6 bases of the junction left unmatched. The CDR3 spans 16 residues. Germline CDR1 and CDR2: KGHSH and LQKENI. In nucleotides, the CDR3 is TGTGCCAGCTCACCCGGGACAGGGTCGAGGAACACTGAAGCTTTCTTT. Protein product: CASSPGTGSRNTEAFF. Complete variable domain (other parts from reference TRBV18 and TRBJ1-1): NAGVMQNPRHLVRRRGQEARLRCSPMKGHSHVYWYRQLPEEGLKFMVYLQKENIIDESGMPKERFSAEFPKEGPSILRIQQVVRGDSAAYFCASSPGTGSRNTEAFFGQGTRLTVV.

This chain links TRBV19 with TRBJ2-1; 13 nucleotides line up with TRBD2. V gave up 3 bases and J gave up 9 bases; unmatched junction bases: 8. The germline gives CDR1 LNHDA, CDR2 SQIVND (reference sequence). This CDR3 spans 16 amino acids. CDR3 nucleotide sequence: TGTGCCAGTAGTATTCGGACTAGCGGGGGCTCGGGTGAGCAGTTCTTC. It codes for CASSIRTSGGSGEQFF.